This TCR beta chain is drawn from a study of cytomegalovirus exposure and HLA in healthy donors. Looking at the study overall: The 120 validation repertoires and the approximately 700 first-cohort repertoires shared a platform, a later analysis reported. Study-wide points: Overall, about 160 TCR beta chains were annotated as cytomegalovirus-associated. Subsequent analysis showed first-cohort TCR clusters tending to co-occur in some 110 validation repertoires.

It was the roughly 130-subject validation cohort, separate from the approximately 690-subject first cohort, to which the donors belonged. Profiling relied on immunoSEQ multiplex PCR, and the TCRdb table lists in-frame clones only, not all of them. The sample includes roughly 120,000 clones, more than 85% of them seen just once. The V and J ends lost 5 bases and 6 bases, in that order; junction bases with no gene match: 9. Germline V lookup: CDR1 SGHTA, CDR2 FQGNSA. The CDR3 sequence is 15 residues long. About this clone: Its antigen is still unknown.

This chain joins TRBV7-2 and TRBJ2-3; TRBD1 matches at 9 bases. Source material: PBMCs. This clonotype was sampled from a man in his late teens or twenties in good health and CMV-seropositive. CDR3 nucleotides: TGTGCCAGCAGCGAACGGGGACAGGGCGAGGATACGCAGTATTTT. Its protein product is CASSERGQGEDTQYF. Looking up the rest from reference TRBV7-2 and TRBJ2-3 gives the full variable domain: GAGVSQSPSNKVTEKGKDVELRCDPISGHTALYWYRQSLGQGLEFLIYFQGNSAPDKSGLPSDRFSAERTGGSVSTLTIQRTQQEDSAVYLCASSERGQGEDTQYFGPGTRLTVL.